This T cell receptor beta chain emerged from a study of shared clonotypes between healthy human individuals. TCRdb's table, derived via immunoSEQ multiplex PCR, lists solely in-frame clones and lacks some. The sample consists of some 2.1 million clones, around 93% of them appearing once. General study points: When compared with the clonotypes that were shared by all four sorted-subset donors, the non-shared clonotypes turned out to have lower generation probabilities.

As to this clone: Its antigen is not identified.

It was CD45RO-negative cells, positively selected for CCR7, that made up naive CD8 cells, with terminally differentiated effector memory CD45RA+ cells excluded. Per the germline V gene, CDR1 is MDHEN and CDR2 is SYDVKM. V lost 3 bases and J 4 bases, leaving 9 bases between the germline ends. CDR3 length equals 14 residues. The V call is TRBV28, the J call TRBJ2-2; no reliable D call. What was sequenced was naive CD8+ T cells from PBMCs. The sequence was collected from a man aged 18 to 30 in good health. Some clones in this sample may be carry-over from other donors' samples. This chain's CDR3 is CASSLDRTTGELFF. In nucleotides, the CDR3 is TGTGCCAGCAGTTTGGACCGAACCACCGGGGAGCTGTTTTTT.